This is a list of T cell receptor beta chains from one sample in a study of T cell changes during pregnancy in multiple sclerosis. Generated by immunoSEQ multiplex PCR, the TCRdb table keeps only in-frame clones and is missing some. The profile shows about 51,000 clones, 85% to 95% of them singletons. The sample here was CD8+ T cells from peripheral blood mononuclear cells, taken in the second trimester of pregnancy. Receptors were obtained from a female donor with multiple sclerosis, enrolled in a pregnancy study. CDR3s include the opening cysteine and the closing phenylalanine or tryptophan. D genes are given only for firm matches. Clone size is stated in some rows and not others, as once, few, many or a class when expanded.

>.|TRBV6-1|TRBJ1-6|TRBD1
CASSEVGTGTGAPGGNSPLHF
TGTGCCAGCAGTGAAGTTGGAACCGGGACAGGCGCGCCAGGGGGGAATTCACCCCTCCACTTT
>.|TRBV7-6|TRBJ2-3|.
CASSLGGEAQYF
TGTGCCAGCAGCTTAGGTGGGGAGGCGCAGTATTTT
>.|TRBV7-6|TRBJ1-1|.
CASSLGGGGTEAFF
TGTGCCAGCAGCTTAGGAGGGGGGGGCACTGAAGCTTTCTTT
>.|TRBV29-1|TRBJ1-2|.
CSVEDMPGEYGYTF
TGCAGCGTTGAAGATATGCCGGGGGAGTATGGCTACACCTTC
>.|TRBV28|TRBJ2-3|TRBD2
CAGGLAGGTDTQYF
TGTGCCGGGGGACTAGCGGGGGGCACAGATACGCAGTATTTT
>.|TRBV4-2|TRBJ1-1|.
CASSQDTGRNTEAFF
TGTGCCAGCAGCCAAGATACAGGGAGGAACACTGAAGCTTTCTTT
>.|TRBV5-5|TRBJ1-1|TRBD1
CASSLGDRGEAFF
TGTGCCAGCAGCTTAGGAGACAGGGGTGAAGCTTTCTTT
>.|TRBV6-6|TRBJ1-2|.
CASNIGRVGDGYTF
TGTGCCAGCAATATAGGGAGGGTTGGTGATGGCTACACCTTC
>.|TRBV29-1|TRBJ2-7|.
CSVESTGVSPYEQYF
TGCAGCGTTGAATCTACGGGGGTCAGTCCCTACGAGCAGTACTTC
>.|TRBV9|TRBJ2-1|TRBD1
CASSPRDRGGLNEQFF
TGTGCCAGCAGCCCCCGGGACAGGGGCGGCCTCAATGAGCAGTTCTTC
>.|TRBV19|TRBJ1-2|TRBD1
CASTPGGSYGYTF
TGTGCCAGTACCCCAGGGGGTTCCTATGGCTACACCTTC
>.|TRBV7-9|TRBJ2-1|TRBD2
CASSQAGTPANEQFF
TGTGCCAGCAGTCAAGCGGGGACCCCTGCGAATGAGCAGTTCTTC
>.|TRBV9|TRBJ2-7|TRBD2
CASSQAGGGFYEQYF
TGTGCCAGCAGTCAGGCTGGGGGGGGATTTTACGAGCAGTACTTC
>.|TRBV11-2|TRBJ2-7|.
CASSLGTTYEQYF
TGTGCCAGCAGCTTAGGGACAACGTACGAGCAGTACTTC
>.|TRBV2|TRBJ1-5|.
CASKQGDQPQHF
TGTGCCAGCAAACAGGGAGATCAGCCCCAGCATTTT
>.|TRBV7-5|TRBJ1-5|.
CARSLELTTGVGSNQPQHF
TGTGCCAGAAGCTTAGAGCTGACAACAGGGGTAGGGAGCAATCAGCCCCAGCATTTT
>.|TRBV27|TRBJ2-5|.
CASSLSGTQYF
TGTGCCAGCAGTTTGTCCGGGACCCAGTACTTC
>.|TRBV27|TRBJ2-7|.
CASSLCYEQYF
TGTGCCAGCAGCCTCTGCTACGAGCAGTACTTC
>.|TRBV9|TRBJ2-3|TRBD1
CASSVETGGWTDTQYF
TGTGCCAGCAGCGTAGAGACAGGGGGCTGGACAGATACGCAGTATTTT
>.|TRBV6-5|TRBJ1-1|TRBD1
CASSPRDSMNTEAFF
TGTGCCAGCAGTCCACGGGACAGCATGAACACTGAAGCTTTCTTT
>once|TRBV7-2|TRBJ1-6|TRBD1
CASSAWTGALNSPLHF
TGTGCCAGCAGCGCATGGACAGGGGCCCTAAATTCACCCCTCCACTTT
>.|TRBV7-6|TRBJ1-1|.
CASSPGQGVVSTEAFF
TGTGCCAGCAGCCCGGGACAAGGGGTGGTGAGCACTGAAGCTTTCTTT
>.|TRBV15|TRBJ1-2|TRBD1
CATSTIIRDRGNYGYTF
TGTGCCACCAGCACCATAATTAGGGACAGGGGGAACTATGGCTACACCTTC
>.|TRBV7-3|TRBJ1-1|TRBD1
CASSGGQGVTEAFF
TGTGCCAGCAGCGGGGGACAGGGGGTTACTGAAGCTTTCTTT
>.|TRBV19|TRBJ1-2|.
CASRTTRNLYGYTF
TGTGCCAGTAGGACAACCCGTAACCTTTATGGCTACACCTTC
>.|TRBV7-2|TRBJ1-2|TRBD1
CASSLAPGQGIYGYTF
TGTGCCAGCAGCTTAGCCCCGGGACAGGGAATCTATGGCTACACCTTC
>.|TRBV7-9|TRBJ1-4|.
CASTGGVATNEKLFF
TGTGCCAGCACTGGGGGGGTTGCAACTAATGAAAAACTGTTTTTT
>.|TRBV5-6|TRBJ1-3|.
CASSYMGENTIYF
TGTGCCAGCAGCTACATGGGCGAAAACACCATATATTTT
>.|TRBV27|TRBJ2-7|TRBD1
CASSLSPGQGATPPYEQYF
TGTGCCAGCAGTTTATCACCGGGACAGGGGGCCACCCCCCCTTACGAGCAGTACTTC
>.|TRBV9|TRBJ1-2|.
CASRDTGIYGYTF
TGTGCCAGCAGAGATACAGGGATTTATGGCTACACCTTC
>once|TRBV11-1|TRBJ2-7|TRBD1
CASSPTDRSSYEQYF
TGTGCCAGCAGCCCAACGGACAGGAGCTCCTACGAGCAGTACTTC
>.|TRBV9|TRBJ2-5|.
CASSVEAGPQYF
TGTGCCAGCAGCGTAGAGGCGGGGCCCCAGTACTTC
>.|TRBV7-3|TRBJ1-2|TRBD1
CASSLPQTGRDGYTF
TGTGCCAGCAGCTTACCCCAGACAGGGAGAGATGGCTACACCTTC
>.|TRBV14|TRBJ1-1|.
CASSYRDSAEAFF
TGTGCCAGCAGCTACAGGGATTCGGCTGAAGCTTTCTTT
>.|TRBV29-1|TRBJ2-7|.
CSVRQGSYEQYF
TGCAGCGTGCGGCAGGGGTCCTACGAGCAGTACTTC
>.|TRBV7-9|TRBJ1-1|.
CASSLVPRAGAFF
TGTGCCAGCAGCTTAGTACCCAGGGCGGGGGCTTTCTTT
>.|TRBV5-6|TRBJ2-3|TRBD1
CASSLDGTGDTDTQYF
TGTGCCAGCAGCTTGGACGGGACAGGGGACACAGATACGCAGTATTTT
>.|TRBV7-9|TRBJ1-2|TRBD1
CASQIRDREAGYTF
TGTGCCAGCCAGATCCGGGACAGGGAGGCTGGCTACACCTTC
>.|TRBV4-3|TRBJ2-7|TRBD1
CASSQGTGGPYEQYF
TGCGCCAGCAGCCAAGGGACAGGGGGCCCCTACGAGCAGTACTTC
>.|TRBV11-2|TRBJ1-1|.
CASSLEGGGTEAFF
TGTGCCAGCAGCTTAGAGGGAGGGGGGACTGAAGCTTTCTTT
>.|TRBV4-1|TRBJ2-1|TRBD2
CASSIMAGGHSDEQFF
TGCGCCAGCAGCATTATGGCGGGGGGCCATAGCGATGAGCAGTTCTTC
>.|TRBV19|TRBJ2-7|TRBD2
CASTSGTKSSYEQYF
TGTGCCAGTACCTCCGGGACTAAGAGCTCCTACGAGCAGTACTTC
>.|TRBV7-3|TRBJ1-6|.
CASSLYGNNSPLHF
TGTGCCAGCAGCTTATACGGGAACAATTCACCCCTCCACTTT